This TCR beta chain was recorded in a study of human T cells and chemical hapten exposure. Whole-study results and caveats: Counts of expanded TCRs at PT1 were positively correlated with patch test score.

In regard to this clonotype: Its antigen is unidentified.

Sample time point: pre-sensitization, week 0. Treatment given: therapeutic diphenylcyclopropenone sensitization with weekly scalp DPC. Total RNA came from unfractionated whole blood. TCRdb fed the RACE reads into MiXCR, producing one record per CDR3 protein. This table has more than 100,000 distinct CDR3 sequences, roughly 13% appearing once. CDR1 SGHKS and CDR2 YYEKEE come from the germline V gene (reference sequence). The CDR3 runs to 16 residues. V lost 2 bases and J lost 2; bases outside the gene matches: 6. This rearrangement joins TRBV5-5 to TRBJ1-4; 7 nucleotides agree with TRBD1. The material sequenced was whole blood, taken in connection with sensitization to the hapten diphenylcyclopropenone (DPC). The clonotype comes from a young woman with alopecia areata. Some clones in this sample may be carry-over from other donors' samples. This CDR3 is CASSFRSTGTNEKLFF. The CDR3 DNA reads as TGTGCCAGCAGCTTTCGTTCGACAGGGACTAATGAAAAACTGTTTTTT.